This T cell receptor beta chain stems from a study of shared clonotypes between healthy human individuals (dated by TCRdb to 2018 to 2020). Describing the broader study: Two women and a few men aged 18 to 49 years were included in the cohort. Per donor, leukapheresis produced somewhere between about 0.8 and 9 billion PBMCs. To estimate repertoire size and how much clonotype sharing occurs between individuals, the study deeply sequenced the blood TCR repertoires of about 5 healthy adults. For each donor, three plates each were used for CD4 naive and CD4 memory, two plates were used for CD8 naive, and one plate was used for CD8 memory. To increase sequencing depth and limit assay-specific biases, different laboratories used diverse techniques to prepare libraries and sequence TCR repertoires. General findings and caveats noted by the study authors: Incomplete sequencing was indicated by rarefaction of sorted-subset datasets, despite the large sequencing depth. The genetic and exposure-history diversity represented was limited by the small number of donors. When a few donors were compared, the shared fraction of clonotypes was about 5.2% for naive CD4, 3% to 4% for naive CD8, about 2.5% for memory CD4, and around 0.4% for memory CD8. Sampling was restricted to blood, and TCR repertoires in tissue are likely to differ from TCR repertoires in blood. Higher generation probabilities were observed for clonotypes shared by all four sorted-subset donors than for non-shared clonotypes. Estimated clonotype richness was generally larger for naive than for memory subsets. Pairwise subsampling indicated that sequencing depth was expected to affect the degree of clonotype sharing among donors.

The germline V gene specifies SGDLS as CDR1 and YYNGEE as CDR2. The cysteine opens and the phenylalanine closes a CDR3 of 14 amino acids. The kept DNA is CDR3 alone, 42 bases in frame from the first base. The trim is 0 bases for V and 1 base for J, with a gap of 7 bases between the germline ends. This clone was observed a single time. There is no known antigen for this receptor. There are no base qualities to consult, and no much larger clone falls within one base. Other nucleotide sequences in the sample specify the same CDR3. Donors were healthy HIV-negative adults with no recently reported acute infections or vaccinations. Only Caucasian adults living in Nashville, Tennessee, USA were represented among the donors. CD4+ T cells were enriched by magnetic negative selection, after which naive cells were positively selected on CD45RA and the negative fraction was taken as the memory subset. After blood collection by leukapheresis, PBMCs were isolated using Ficoll-Histopaque density gradient centrifugation and then cryopreserved in the vapor phase of liquid nitrogen. Analytical flow cytometry was used to check the purity and quantity of each magnetically sorted T cell population. From each sorted fraction, genomic DNA was isolated and quantified by UV absorbance on a Nanodrop 2000c.

Using the deep immunoSEQ assay, multiplex PCR amplified TCR CDR3 regions from genomic DNA. For each cell subset, the extracted genomic DNA was distributed evenly across all wells of several immunoSEQ 96-well plates, and each plate served as one replicate. For sorted subsets, approximately 200 ng of genomic DNA, equivalent to roughly 30,000 T cell genomes, went into each replicate PCR. Purified libraries were measured with a Qubit 3.0 fluorometer, size-checked on a Bioanalyzer 2100, and measured again with the KAPA Library Quantification kit. A separate single-read 150-cycle Illumina NextSeq 550 flow cell was used to sequence each immunoSEQ 96-well plate. Per the authors' processing: Because the immunoSEQ output included only junctional sequences and no quality scores, the filtering could not be the same as the filtering used for full-length reads. Sequences were annotated with PyIR, a Python wrapper for IgBLAST v1.9, and V/J genes and CDR3 were assigned using IMGT germline references. Reads were filtered out if the reads had weak V/J assignments (E-value above 1e-6), no CDR3, stop codons, out-of-frame junctions, or ambiguous translated residues. A V3J clonotype was defined by an identical inferred V gene, J gene, and CDR3 amino acid sequence. Percentage overlap between repertoires was calculated by dividing the number of shared unique clonotypes by the size of the smaller repertoire. RTK rarefaction, the Chao1 estimator, and Recon v2.1 estimates of unobserved clonotypes were used to assess repertoire richness. OLGA was used to compute generation probabilities for all TCRbeta clonotypes that the gDNA method yielded from a handful of donors. TCRdb limited this immuneACCESS table to in-frame rearrangements with V and J called. A share of clones is missing; checked studies link under half to unresolved V genes, and the rest is unexplained. Clone size and the V and J calls come from that table; the DNA yielded D and trimming. A total of over a million clones appear in this sample, about 96% of them only once. The ten largest account for approximately 1.1% of the sample.

The TCR originated in a man younger than 45 in good health. The source material was naive CD4+ T cells sorted from blood. This specimen's cell subset or site label, interpreted: CD45RA+ positively selected. The chain employs TRBV9 and TRBJ2-5, with the identity of the D gene unclear. In nucleotide form, the sequence is TGTGCCAGCAGCGTAGGAGGCCTCCAAGAGACCCAGTACTTC. Translated, this is CASSVGGLQETQYF.